The 15 T cell receptor beta chains listed next were all sequenced from one sample in a study of blood T cell repertoires in COVID-19. Sequencing was performed with immunoSEQ multiplex PCR; in TCRdb, only in-frame clones are kept and a portion is missing. Here the sample spans some 69,000 clones, 79% being singletons. The specimen sequenced was peripheral blood. Every receptor here comes from a man in his 60s with acute or convalescent COVID-19.

This clone occurred once. The chain is built from TRBV7-8 and TRBJ2-2; TRBD2 agrees at 8 bases. The germline V gene has CDR1 SGHVS and CDR2 FQNEAQ. J lost 4 bases, V lost 5 bases, and 6 bases had no gene match. This CDR3 has 15 amino acids. In nucleotides, the CDR3 is TGTGCCAGCAGCCCCGGGGGGGCTGGCACCGGGGAGCTGTTTTTT. It specifies CASSPGGAGTGELFF.

The chain couples TRBV9 to TRBJ1-1, with 8 positions matching TRBD1. The V and J ends lost 3 bases and 6 bases, in that order; junction bases with no gene match: 4. The CDR3 is 13 residues long. Germline CDR1 reads SGDLS; CDR2 reads YYNGEE. CDR3 bases: TGTGCCAGCAGCGACGACAGGGGCCCTGAAGCTTTCTTT. Its protein is CASSDDRGPEAFF.

On this clone itself: A read error may explain this, as a much larger clone is one base away. The chain links TRBV7-2 to TRBJ2-7; D is undetermined. The germline gives CDR1 SGHTA, CDR2 FQGNSA. This CDR3 has 11 amino acids. V dropped 5 bases and J dropped 3 bases, with 5 bases sitting between them. CDR3 nucleotide sequence: TGTGCCAGCAGCCTACTCTACGAGCAGTACTTC. Protein sequence: CASSLLYEQYF.

The rearrangement uses TRBV5-1 and TRBJ2-2; 9 nucleotides line up with TRBD1. Unmatched junction bases numbered 6, after V lost 5 bases and J lost 1 base. The CDR3 sequence is 16 residues long. CDR1 is SGHRS, CDR2 YFSETQ, per germline. The CDR3 here is CASRPPGQGNTGELFF. CDR3 nucleotide sequence: TGCGCCAGCAGGCCCCCGGGACAGGGGAACACCGGGGAGCTGTTTTTT.

The chain uses TRBV7-2 and TRBJ1-4; D gene unclear. V was trimmed by 4 bases and J by 8 bases, leaving 11 bases between them. Germline V lookup: CDR1 SGHTA, CDR2 FQGNSA. This CDR3 comprises 13 residues. The CDR3 region is CASSWKVGEKLFF. CDR3 in DNA: TGTGCCAGCAGCTGGAAGGTGGGCGAAAAACTGTTTTTT. Combining the CDR3 with reference TRBV7-2 and TRBJ1-4 gives the whole variable domain GAGVSQSPSNKVTEKGKDVELRCDPISGHTALYWYRQSLGQGLEFLIYFQGNSAPDKSGLPSDRFSAERTGGSVSTLTIQRTQQEDSAVYLCASSWKVGEKLFFGSGTQLSVL.

In its sample, this clone was seen a few times. CDR3 sequence (DNA): TGCAGCGTTGAAGGGCAGGGCTGGACCAATGGCTACACCTTC. Translation: CSVEGQGWTNGYTF. The V gene is TRBV29-1, the J gene TRBJ1-2, with D possibly being TRBD1 (5 bases). The length of the CDR3 is 14 residues. Between the trimmed V and J ends, which lost 1 base and 6 bases, there was a span of 15 bases. Germline V gives CDR1 SQVTM, CDR2 ANQGSEA. The variable domain in full, with the rest retrieved from reference TRBV29-1 and TRBJ1-2, is SAVISQKPSRDICQRGTSLTIQCQVDSQVTMMFWYRQQPGQSLTLIATANQGSEATYESGFVIDKFPISRPNLTFSTLTVSNMSPEDSSIYLCSVEGQGWTNGYTFGSGTRLTVV.

The chain links TRBV6-5 to TRBJ1-1; D unclear. V was pared by 0 bases and J by 4 bases, with 6 bases between. The CDR3 totals 13 residues. From germline, CDR1 is MNHEY and CDR2 SVGAGI. CDR3: CASSYSAGTEAFF. The CDR3 DNA reads TGTGCCAGCAGTTACTCGGCGGGCACTGAAGCTTTCTTT.

The V and J genes are TRBV10-2 and TRBJ2-7, with 7 bases matching TRBD1. The germline V gene has CDR1 WSHSY and CDR2 SAAADI. This CDR3 has 13 amino acids. The ends lost 6 bases at V and 2 bases at J; junction bases unmatched: 4. The chain's CDR3 is CASRGQAPYEQYF. CDR3 DNA: TGCGCCAGCAGAGGACAGGCCCCCTACGAGCAGTACTTC.

The chain recombines TRBV9 with TRBJ2-5, with a weak D call TRBD2 (6 bases). The CDR3 is 16 amino acids. Germline V gene sequence: CDR1 SGDLS, CDR2 YYNGEE. The ends were cut back, 3 bases at V and 2 bases at J, with 17 bases in the middle. The CDR3 DNA reads TGTGCCAGCAGCGCAAGGGGCGCGGGGAGGCAAGAGACCCAGTACTTC. This encodes CASSARGAGRQETQYF.

The rearrangement uses TRBV19 and TRBJ1-3; the D is unclear. Germline lookup yields CDR1 LNHDA and CDR2 SQIVND (reference sequence). Trimming left V 1 base short and J 2 bases short, with 12 bases between. CDR3 size: 16 residues. CDR3 residues: CASSIVSGGPGNTIYF. DNA of the CDR3: TGTGCCAGTAGTATAGTATCCGGAGGACCTGGAAACACCATATATTTT.

This CDR3 is CASSHTRTLSNQPQHF. DNA of the CDR3: TGTGCCAGCAGCCACACCCGGACACTTAGCAATCAGCCCCAGCATTTT. V usage is TRBV7-8 and J usage is TRBJ1-5; the D gene is possibly TRBD1 (5 bases). The CDR3 extends over 16 amino acids. The germline V gene has CDR1 SGHVS and CDR2 FQNEAQ. The V end was cut by 5 bases, the J end by 0 bases, with 14 bases between.

The chain has TRBV5-1 and TRBJ2-5, with 8 nucleotides matching TRBD1. V dropped 1 base and J dropped 4; count of bases not matched to a gene: 6. From germline, CDR1 is SGHRS and CDR2 YFSETQ. The CDR3 has 15 amino acids. The CDR3 sequence: CASSLTRGPVETQYF. The DNA for the CDR3 is TGCGCCAGCAGCTTGACCAGGGGGCCTGTAGAGACCCAGTACTTC.

V and J are TRBV6-5 and TRBJ2-1; TRBD2 matches at 14 bases. This CDR3 has 15 amino acids. The trim removed 7 bases at V and 6 bases at J, leaving 5 bases unmatched. Germline V gives CDR1 MNHEY, CDR2 SVGAGI. The CDR3 is CASTPGLAGANEQFF. CDR3 DNA sequence: TGTGCCAGCACCCCGGGACTAGCGGGAGCCAATGAGCAGTTCTTC.

Details on this clone: At one of its ends the junction is not consistent with the germline gene, which may arise from a read error. The chain has TRBV12-3 or TRBV12-4 and TRBJ2-7, with 10 bases that match TRBD1. The CDR3 extends over 12 amino acids. The chain's CDR3 is CASSNPRQGAHF. The CDR3 DNA sequence: TGTGCCAGCAGTAACCCGCGACAGGGGGCCCACTTC.

This clone was observed a handful of times. The gene calls are TRBV3-1 (or the pseudogene TRBV3-2) and TRBJ1-6; D possibly corresponds to TRBD1 (6 bases). The germline CDR1 and CDR2 sequences are LGHDT and YNNKEL (reference sequence). The ends were cut back, 6 bases at V and 7 bases at J, with 10 bases in the middle. The CDR3 is 13 amino acids. The DNA for the CDR3 is TGTGCCAGCAGTTACACAGGGAATTCACCCCTCCACTTT. This codes for CASSYTGNSPLHF.